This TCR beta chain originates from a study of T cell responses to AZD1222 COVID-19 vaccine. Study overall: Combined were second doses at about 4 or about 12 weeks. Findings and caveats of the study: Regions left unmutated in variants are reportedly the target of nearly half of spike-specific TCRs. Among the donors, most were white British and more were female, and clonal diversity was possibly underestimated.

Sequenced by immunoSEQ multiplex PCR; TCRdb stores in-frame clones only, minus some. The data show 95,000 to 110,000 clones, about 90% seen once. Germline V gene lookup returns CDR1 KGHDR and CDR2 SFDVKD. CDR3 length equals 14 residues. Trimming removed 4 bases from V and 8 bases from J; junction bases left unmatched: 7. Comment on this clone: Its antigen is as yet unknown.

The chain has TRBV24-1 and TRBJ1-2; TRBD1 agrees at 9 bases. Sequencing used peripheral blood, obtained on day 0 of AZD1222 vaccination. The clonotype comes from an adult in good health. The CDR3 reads CATSDSGTGIGYTF. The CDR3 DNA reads TGTGCCACCAGTGACTCCGGGACAGGGATCGGCTACACCTTC.